Below, 23 T cell receptor beta chains from the same sample are listed, as sequenced in a study of CXCR3-negative and CXCR3-positive naive CD8 T cells. Preparation of TRB cDNA libraries relied on 5' RACE carrying UMI labels. TCRdb reprocessed the 5' RACE reads; each CDR3 protein has one entry and no DNA is given. Its table lists nearly 110,000 distinct CDR3 sequences. These receptors' antigens are unknown. Findings and limits, study-wide: CXCR3-positive naive cells carried more hydrophobic TRB CDR3s than CXCR3-negative ones.

Sequencing was done on a sample of naive CXCR3+ CD8+ T cells from blood. Subset denoted: CD45RO-CCR7+CD27+CD95- naive CD8+ T cells expressing CXCR3 (TNR3+). The receptor set was obtained from a human donor in good health. Some clones in this sample may be carry-over from other donors' samples.

The chain carries TRBV29-1 and TRBJ1-4. CDR1 and CDR2 from the germline V gene are SQVTM and ANQGSEA. This CDR3 contains 18 residues. CDR3 loop: CSAEVGGSSFATNEKLFF.

This chain joins TRBV28 and TRBJ2-1; without DNA, the TCRdb call of TRBD2 cannot be checked. The CDR3 is 14 residues long. CDR1 MDHEN and CDR2 SYDVKM come from the germline V gene. The CDR3 loop reads CASSFGRGYNEQFF.

The chain links TRBV4-2 to TRBJ2-5; the D gene TCRdb calls, TRBD1, cannot be checked with no DNA. The CDR3 extends over 19 amino acids. In germline, CDR1 is LGHNA, CDR2 YNFKEQ. The CDR3 protein is CASSQEGPGRANGGGTQYF.

The gene calls are TRBV7-2 and TRBJ2-3; checking the TCRdb D call of TRBD2 is not possible without DNA. There are 13 residues in the CDR3. Looked up from germline, CDR1 is SGHTA and CDR2 is FQGNSA. The CDR3 reads CASSPLAFDTQYF.

The chain uses TRBV18 and TRBJ2-3; TCRdb reports TRBD1, a call that lacks DNA to check it against. Germline V gene lookup returns CDR1 KGHSH and CDR2 LQKENI. The CDR3 has 18 residues. The CDR3 reads CASSPDFAEQGGGDTQYF.

The genes are TRBV29-1 and TRBJ1-2; TCRdb designates TRBD1, a call that cannot be tested without DNA. Germline lookup yields CDR1 SQVTM and CDR2 ANQGSEA. CDR3 size: 16 residues. This CDR3 is CSVWRTGGNKDYGYTF.

The rearrangement links TRBV7-9 to TRBJ1-2; absent DNA, TCRdb's TRBD1 call cannot be checked. Germline loops: CDR1 SEHNR, CDR2 FQNEAQ (reference sequence). The CDR3 is 15 residues long. The chain's CDR3 is CASSSSGTEFDGYTF.

The chain couples TRBV11-3 to TRBJ2-7; TCRdb's assignment of TRBD2 cannot be checked, as there is no DNA. This CDR3 is 16 amino acids long. Germline V gene lookup returns CDR1 SGHNT and CDR2 YENEEA. CDR3 amino acids: CASSPKTSGNFYEQYF.

The chain couples TRBV29-1 to TRBJ1-1. Germline V gene data show CDR1 as SQVTM and CDR2 as ANQGSEA. CDR3 length equals 12 residues. CDR3 sequence reads: CSVRDSNTEAFF.

The CDR3 spells CASSLGAARSPYEQYF. The rearrangement joins TRBV5-6 to TRBJ2-7; the D gene TCRdb calls, TRBD1, cannot be checked with no DNA. The V gene's germline CDR1 is SGHDT and CDR2 YYEEEE. CDR3 size: 16 residues.

The chain recombines TRBV20-1 with TRBJ2-1; TCRdb's assignment of TRBD2 cannot be checked, as there is no DNA. This CDR3 contains 14 residues. The germline V gene encodes CDR1 DFQATT and CDR2 SNEGSKA (reference sequence). CDR3 in amino acids: CSASGLAAYNEQFF.

The chain couples TRBV19 to TRBJ1-2; with no DNA, the TCRdb D assignment of TRBD1 cannot be verified. CDR3 length: 13 amino acids. The germline V gene has CDR1 LNHDA and CDR2 SQIVND (reference sequence). This CDR3 is CASTDRGAYGYTF.

This CDR3 is CASSSQVGQPQHF. The chain couples TRBV27 to TRBJ1-5. This CDR3 is built from 13 residues. CDR1 is MNHEY and CDR2 is SMNVEV in the germline V gene (reference sequence).

V gene TRBV5-1 combines with J gene TRBJ2-7; without DNA, the TCRdb call of TRBD1 cannot be checked. The CDR3 is 15 residues long. Germline V CDR1 and CDR2: SGHRS, YFSETQ. The CDR3 reads CASSLPVGQRYEQYF.

This chain uses TRBV12-3 or TRBV12-4 with TRBJ2-1; the TCRdb D gene call, TRBD2, has no DNA to confirm it. The CDR3 length is 15 residues. This chain's CDR3 is CASTTSGLSYNEQFF.

The rearrangement joins TRBV7-6 to TRBJ2-7. This CDR3 has 18 amino acids. Germline lookup yields CDR1 SGHVS and CDR2 FNYEAQ. CDR3 loop: CASSLAAGLRNLSYEQYF.

The V and J genes are TRBV18 and TRBJ2-1; without DNA, the TCRdb call of TRBD2 cannot be checked. The CDR3 sequence is 16 residues long. Germline V CDR1 and CDR2: KGHSH, LQKENI. This CDR3 reads CASSIPPLREVGEQFF.

Here the CDR3 reads CASGPPHPDGPYF. The chain has TRBV12-5 and TRBJ2-3; TCRdb picks TRBD2, but there is no DNA to check that call. Looked up from germline, CDR1 is LGHNT and CDR2 is FRNRAP. The CDR3 contains 13 residues.

The chain couples TRBV7-9 to TRBJ2-5. The CDR3 spans 13 residues. The germline gives CDR1 SEHNR, CDR2 FQNEAQ (reference sequence). The CDR3 sequence is CASSSHTSGTQYF.

The chain couples TRBV6-2 or TRBV6-3 to TRBJ1-1. Germline-derived CDR1 and CDR2 are MNHEY and SVGEGT. This CDR3 spans 13 amino acids. CDR3 sequence reads: CASSYYGEREAFF.

The chain recombines TRBV29-1 with TRBJ2-7; TCRdb returns TRBD2, unconfirmable since there is no DNA. CDR3 size: 14 residues. From germline, CDR1 is SQVTM and CDR2 ANQGSEA. The CDR3 is CSVAWGGLGYEQYF.

The chain is built from TRBV5-6 and TRBJ2-1; TCRdb names TRBD1, which stays unverified in the absence of DNA. The CDR3 spans 14 residues. CDR1 SGHDT and CDR2 YYEEEE come from the germline V gene. CDR3 sequence: CASSLRDRDNEQFF.

The chain carries TRBV10-2 and TRBJ2-3; TCRdb gives TRBD2 as the D gene, but with no DNA this cannot be confirmed. The germline V gene has CDR1 WSHSY and CDR2 SAAADI. The CDR3 runs to 13 residues. CDR3 sequence: CASSGLYVDTQYF.